The clone carrying this TCR beta chain was detected only once. What it binds is not known. These data are taken from a study of cytomegalovirus exposure and HLA in healthy donors. Study-wide results and limits: Several of the most significant clusters appeared linked to common viral pathogens, based on a later analysis. The authors reported that TCR beta sequences could predict HLA-A and HLA-B alleles. These predictions were accurate for most subjects in the first cohort.

Primers: 60 Vbeta forward and 13 Jbeta reverse. Sequenced by immunoSEQ multiplex PCR; TCRdb stores in-frame clones only, minus some. The data hold over 200,000 clones, with 82% observed a single time. Germline loops: CDR1 SGHTA, CDR2 FQGTGA. J gave up 4 bases and V 5 bases, and 9 bases lay outside the gene matches. This CDR3 is 15 amino acids long. J is TRBJ1-1 and V is TRBV7-3; 8 bases are shared with TRBD1. The receptor's source is a woman aged 35 to 49 in good health and CMV-seropositive. Sequencing was done on a sample of PBMCs. The CDR3 reads CASSPTGDKFTEAFF. CDR3 sequence (DNA): TGTGCCAGCAGCCCGACAGGGGATAAGTTCACTGAAGCTTTCTTT.